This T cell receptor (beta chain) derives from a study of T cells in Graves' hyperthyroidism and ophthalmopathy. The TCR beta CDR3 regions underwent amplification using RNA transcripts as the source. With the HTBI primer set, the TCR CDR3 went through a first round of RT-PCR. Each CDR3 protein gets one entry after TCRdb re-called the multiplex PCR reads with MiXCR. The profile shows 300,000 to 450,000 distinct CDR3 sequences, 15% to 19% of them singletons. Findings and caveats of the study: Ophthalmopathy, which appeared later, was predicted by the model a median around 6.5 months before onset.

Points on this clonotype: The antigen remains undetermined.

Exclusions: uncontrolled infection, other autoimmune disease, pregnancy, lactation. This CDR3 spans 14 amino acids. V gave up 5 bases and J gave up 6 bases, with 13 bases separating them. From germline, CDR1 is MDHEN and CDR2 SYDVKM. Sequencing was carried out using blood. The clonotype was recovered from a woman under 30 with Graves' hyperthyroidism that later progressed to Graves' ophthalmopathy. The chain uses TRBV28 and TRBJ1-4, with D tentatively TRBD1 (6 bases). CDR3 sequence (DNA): TGTGCCAGCAGTGGGACATTGGTGGATGAAAAACTGTTTTTT. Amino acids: CASSGTLVDEKLFF.